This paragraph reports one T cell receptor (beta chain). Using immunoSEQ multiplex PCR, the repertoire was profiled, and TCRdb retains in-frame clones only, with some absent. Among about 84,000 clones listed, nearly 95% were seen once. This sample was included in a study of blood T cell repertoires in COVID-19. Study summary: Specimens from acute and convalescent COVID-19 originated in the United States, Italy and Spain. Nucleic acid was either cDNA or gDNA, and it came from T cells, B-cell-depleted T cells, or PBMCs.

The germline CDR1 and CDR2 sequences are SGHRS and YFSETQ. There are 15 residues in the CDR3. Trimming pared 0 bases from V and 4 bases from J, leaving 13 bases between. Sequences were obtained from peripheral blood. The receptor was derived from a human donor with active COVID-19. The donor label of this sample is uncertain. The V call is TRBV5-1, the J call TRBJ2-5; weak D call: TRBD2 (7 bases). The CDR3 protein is CASSLASRGAETQYF. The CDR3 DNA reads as TGCGCCAGCAGCTTGGCATCTCGGGGGGCAGAGACCCAGTACTTC. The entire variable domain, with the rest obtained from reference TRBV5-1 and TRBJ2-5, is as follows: KAGVTQTPRYLIKTRGQQVTLSCSPISGHRSVSWYQQTPGQGLQFLFEYFSETQRNKGNFPGRFSGRQFSNSRSEMNVSTLELGDSALYLCASSLASRGAETQYFGPGTRLLVL.